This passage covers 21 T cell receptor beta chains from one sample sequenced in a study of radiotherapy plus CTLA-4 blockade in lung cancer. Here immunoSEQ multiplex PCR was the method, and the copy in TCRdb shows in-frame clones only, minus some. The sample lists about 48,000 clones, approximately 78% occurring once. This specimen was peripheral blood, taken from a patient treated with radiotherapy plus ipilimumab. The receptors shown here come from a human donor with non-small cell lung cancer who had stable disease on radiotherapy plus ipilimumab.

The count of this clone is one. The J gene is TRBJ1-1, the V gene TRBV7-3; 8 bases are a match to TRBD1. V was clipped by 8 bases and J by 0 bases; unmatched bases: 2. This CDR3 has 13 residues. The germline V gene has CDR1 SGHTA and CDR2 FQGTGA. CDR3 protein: CASLTGVNTEAFF. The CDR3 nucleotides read TGTGCCAGCTTGACAGGGGTGAACACTGAAGCTTTCTTT. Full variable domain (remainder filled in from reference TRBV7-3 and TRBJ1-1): GAGVSQTPSNKVTEKGKYVELRCDPISGHTALYWYRQSLGQGPEFLIYFQGTGAADDSGLPNDRFFAVRPEGSVSTLKIQRTERGDSAVYLCASLTGVNTEAFFGQGTRLTVV.

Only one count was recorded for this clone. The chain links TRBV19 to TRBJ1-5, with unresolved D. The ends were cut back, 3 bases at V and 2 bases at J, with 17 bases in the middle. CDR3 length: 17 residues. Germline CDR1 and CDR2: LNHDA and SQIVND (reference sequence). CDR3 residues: CASSMRLREDRNQPQHF. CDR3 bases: TGTGCCAGTAGTATGCGACTCAGAGAGGATCGCAATCAGCCCCAGCATTTT.

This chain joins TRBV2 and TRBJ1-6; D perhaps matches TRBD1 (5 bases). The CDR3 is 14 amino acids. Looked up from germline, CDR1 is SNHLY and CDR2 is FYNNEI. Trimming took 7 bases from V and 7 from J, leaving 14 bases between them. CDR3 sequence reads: CASKKTAGNSPLHF. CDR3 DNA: TGTGCCAGCAAGAAGACAGCCGGGAATTCACCCCTCCACTTT.

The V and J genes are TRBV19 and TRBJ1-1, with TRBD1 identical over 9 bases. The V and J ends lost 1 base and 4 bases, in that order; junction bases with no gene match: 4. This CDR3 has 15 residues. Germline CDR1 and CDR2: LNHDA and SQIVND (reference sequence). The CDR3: CASSIAPTGGTEAFF. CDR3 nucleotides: TGTGCCAGTAGTATAGCCCCGACAGGGGGCACTGAAGCTTTCTTT.

In nucleotides, the CDR3 is TGCGCCAGCAGCTTGGTGGGGACGGGGGTAGGAAACATTCAGTACTTC. The encoded protein is CASSLVGTGVGNIQYF. The gene calls are TRBV5-1 and TRBJ2-4; D might be TRBD2 (6 bases). V was clipped by 0 bases and J by 6 bases, with 16 bases between them. Per the germline V gene, CDR1 is SGHRS and CDR2 is YFSETQ. The CDR3 totals 16 residues.

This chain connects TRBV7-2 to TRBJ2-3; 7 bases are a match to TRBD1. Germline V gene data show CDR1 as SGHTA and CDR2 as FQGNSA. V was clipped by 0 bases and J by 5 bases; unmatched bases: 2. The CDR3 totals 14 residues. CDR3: CASSLATGQDTQYF. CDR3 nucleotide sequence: TGTGCCAGCAGCTTAGCGACAGGGCAAGATACGCAGTATTTT.

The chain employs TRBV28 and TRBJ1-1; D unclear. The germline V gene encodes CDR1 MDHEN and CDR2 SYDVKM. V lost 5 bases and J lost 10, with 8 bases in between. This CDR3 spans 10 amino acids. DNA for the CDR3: TGTGCCAGCAGTCCCGGGGTAGCTTTCTTT. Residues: CASSPGVAFF.

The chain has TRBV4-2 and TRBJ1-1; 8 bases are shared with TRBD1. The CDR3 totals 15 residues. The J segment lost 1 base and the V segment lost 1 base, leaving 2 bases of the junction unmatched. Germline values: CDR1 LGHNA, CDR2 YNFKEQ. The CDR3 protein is CASSQADRGNTEAFF. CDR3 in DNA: TGTGCCAGCAGCCAAGCAGACAGGGGGAACACTGAAGCTTTCTTT.

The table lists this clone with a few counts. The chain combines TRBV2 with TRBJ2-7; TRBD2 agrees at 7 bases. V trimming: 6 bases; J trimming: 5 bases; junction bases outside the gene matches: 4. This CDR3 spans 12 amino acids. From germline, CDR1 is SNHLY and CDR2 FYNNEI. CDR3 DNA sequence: TGTGCCAGCAGGAGGGAGGGGAACGAGCAGTACTTC. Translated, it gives CASRREGNEQYF.

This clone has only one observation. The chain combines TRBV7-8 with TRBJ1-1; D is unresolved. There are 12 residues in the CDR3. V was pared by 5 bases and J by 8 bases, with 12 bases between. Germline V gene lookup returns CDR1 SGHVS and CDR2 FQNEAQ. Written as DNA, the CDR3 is TGTGCCAGCAGCCCGGTTGGAGGGGAAGCTTTCTTT. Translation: CASSPVGGEAFF.

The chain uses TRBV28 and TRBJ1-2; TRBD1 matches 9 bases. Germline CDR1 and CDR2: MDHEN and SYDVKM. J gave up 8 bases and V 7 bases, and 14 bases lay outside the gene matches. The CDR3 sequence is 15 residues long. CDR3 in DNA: TGTGCCAGCAAGGGACAGGGTTTCGAGAAGATCGGCTACACCTTC. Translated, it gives CASKGQGFEKIGYTF.

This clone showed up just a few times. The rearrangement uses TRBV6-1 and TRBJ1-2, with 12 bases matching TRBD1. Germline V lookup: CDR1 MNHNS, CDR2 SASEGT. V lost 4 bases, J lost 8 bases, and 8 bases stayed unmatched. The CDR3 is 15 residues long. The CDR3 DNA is TGTGCCAGCAGTGCTCCGGGACAGGGGGCAGCAGGCTACACCTTC. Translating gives CASSAPGQGAAGYTF.

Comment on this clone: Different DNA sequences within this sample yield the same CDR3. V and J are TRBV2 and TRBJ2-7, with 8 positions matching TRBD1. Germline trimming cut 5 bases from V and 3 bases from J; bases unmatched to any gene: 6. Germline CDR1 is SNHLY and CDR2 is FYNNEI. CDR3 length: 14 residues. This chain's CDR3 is CASSPGTGGYEQYF. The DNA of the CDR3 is TGTGCCAGCAGTCCCGGGACAGGAGGCTACGAGCAGTACTTC.

CDR3 protein: CASSQVWGGGETQYF. The CDR3 DNA is TGCGCCAGCAGCCAAGTGTGGGGAGGAGGAGAGACCCAGTACTTC. The V call is TRBV4-3, the J call TRBJ2-5; D might be TRBD2 (6 bases). Germline V gene data show CDR1 as LGHNA and CDR2 as YSLEER. Trimming cost V 1 base and J 4 bases, with 13 bases left between them. CDR3 length: 15 amino acids.

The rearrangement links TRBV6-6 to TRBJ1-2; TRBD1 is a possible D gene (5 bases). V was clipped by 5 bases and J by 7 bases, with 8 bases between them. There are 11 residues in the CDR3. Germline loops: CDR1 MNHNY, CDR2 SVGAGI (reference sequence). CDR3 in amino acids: CASSPGFGYTF. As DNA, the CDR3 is TGTGCCAGCAGTCCAGGGTTTGGCTACACCTTC.

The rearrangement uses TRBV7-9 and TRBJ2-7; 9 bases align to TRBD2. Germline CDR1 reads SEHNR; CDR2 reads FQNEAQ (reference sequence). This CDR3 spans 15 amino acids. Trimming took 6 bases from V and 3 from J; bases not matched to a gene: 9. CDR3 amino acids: CASREAGGKGYEQYF. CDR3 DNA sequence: TGTGCCAGCAGGGAAGCGGGAGGTAAAGGCTACGAGCAGTACTTC.

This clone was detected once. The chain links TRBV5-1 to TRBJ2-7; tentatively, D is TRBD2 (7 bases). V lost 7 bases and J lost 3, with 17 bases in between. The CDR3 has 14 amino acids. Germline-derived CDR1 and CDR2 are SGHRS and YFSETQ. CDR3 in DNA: TGCGCCAGCGGGCTCGGGGGGCCTTACTACGAGCAGTACTTC. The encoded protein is CASGLGGPYYEQYF.

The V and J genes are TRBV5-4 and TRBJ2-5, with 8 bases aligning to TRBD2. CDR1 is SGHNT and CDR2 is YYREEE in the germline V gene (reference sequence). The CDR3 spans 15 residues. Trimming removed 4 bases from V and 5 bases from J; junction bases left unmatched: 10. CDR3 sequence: CASSRSGLVEETQYF. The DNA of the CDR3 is TGTGCCAGCAGCCGCTCGGGACTAGTGGAGGAGACCCAGTACTTC. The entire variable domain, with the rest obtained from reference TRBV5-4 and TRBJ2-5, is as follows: ETGVTQSPTHLIKTRGQQVTLRCSSQSGHNTVSWYQQALGQGPQFIFQYYREEENGRGNFPPRFSGLQFPNYSSELNVNALELDDSALYLCASSRSGLVEETQYFGPGTRLLVL.

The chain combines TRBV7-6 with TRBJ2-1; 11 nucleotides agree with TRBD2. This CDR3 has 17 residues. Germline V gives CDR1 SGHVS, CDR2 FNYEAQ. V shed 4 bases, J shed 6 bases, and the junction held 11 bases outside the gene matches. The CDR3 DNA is TGTGCCAGCAGCTCCCCTTATACTAGCGGGAGCGGCAATGAGCAGTTCTTC. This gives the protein CASSSPYTSGSGNEQFF.

CDR3 coding DNA: TGTGCCTCTGAGGGTGGAAACACCATATATTTT. It specifies CASEGGNTIYF. The chain links TRBV30 to TRBJ1-3, with unresolved D. The CDR3 sequence is 11 residues long. Germline CDR1 is GTSNPN and CDR2 is SVGIG (reference sequence). V was pared by 7 bases and J by 3 bases, with 7 bases between.

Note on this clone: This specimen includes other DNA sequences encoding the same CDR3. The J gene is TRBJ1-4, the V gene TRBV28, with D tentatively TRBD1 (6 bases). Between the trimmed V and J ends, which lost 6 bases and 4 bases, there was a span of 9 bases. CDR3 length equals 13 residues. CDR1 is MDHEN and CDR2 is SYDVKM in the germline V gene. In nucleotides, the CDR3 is TGTGCCAGCAGACAGGGTCTTAATGAAAAACTGTTTTTT. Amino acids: CASRQGLNEKLFF. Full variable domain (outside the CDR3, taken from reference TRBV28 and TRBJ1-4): DVKVTQSSRYLVKRTGEKVFLECVQDMDHENMFWYRQDPGLGLRLIYFSYDVKMKEKGDIPEGYSVSREKKERFSLILESASTNQTSMYLCASRQGLNEKLFFGSGTQLSVL.